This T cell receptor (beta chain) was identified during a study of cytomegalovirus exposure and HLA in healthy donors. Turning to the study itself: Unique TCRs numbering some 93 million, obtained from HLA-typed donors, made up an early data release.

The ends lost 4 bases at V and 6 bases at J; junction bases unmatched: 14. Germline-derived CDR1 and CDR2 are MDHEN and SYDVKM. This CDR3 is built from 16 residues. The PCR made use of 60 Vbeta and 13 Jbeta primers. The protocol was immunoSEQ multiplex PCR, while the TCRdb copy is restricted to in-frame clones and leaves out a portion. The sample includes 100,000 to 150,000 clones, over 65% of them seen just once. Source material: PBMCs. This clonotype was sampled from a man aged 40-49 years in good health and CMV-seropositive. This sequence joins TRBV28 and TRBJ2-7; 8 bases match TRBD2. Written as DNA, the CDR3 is TGTGCCAGCAGTTCCCCTCGGGGGGGGAATTTAGGCGAGCAGTACTTC. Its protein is CASSSPRGGNLGEQYF.